This T cell receptor beta chain was sequenced for a study of T-cell reconstitution after alpha-beta-depleted transplantation in children. Study conclusions and caveats: Among T cells one year after transplant, newly produced cells accounted for most counts and diversity. The study traced high day-60 TCRbeta diversity in some patients to surviving recipient T cells and thymic progenitors.

About this clonotype itself: What it binds is unknown.

A library of TCRbeta sequences, prepared with unique molecular identifiers, was generated. MiXCR was run by TCRdb on the PCR reads, yielding one entry per CDR3 protein. Of 450,000 to 700,000 distinct CDR3 sequences in the sample, about a quarter were seen once. Trimming shortened V by 1 base and J by 2 bases, and 15 bases separated the two germline ends. CDR1 and CDR2 (germline): MGHRA, YSYEKL. The CDR3 contains 16 residues. Sample: PBMCs, taken before TCRalphabeta/CD19-depleted stem cell transplant. This TCR was recovered from a boy in the first two years of life with Wiskott-Aldrich syndrome, due to receive a stem cell transplant. The V and J genes are TRBV4-1 and TRBJ2-7, with a weak D call TRBD1 (5 bases). Here the CDR3 DNA reads TGCGCCAGCAGCCAAGTGGGGCAGACCCACGCCTACGAGCAGTACTTC. Residues: CASSQVGQTHAYEQYF.